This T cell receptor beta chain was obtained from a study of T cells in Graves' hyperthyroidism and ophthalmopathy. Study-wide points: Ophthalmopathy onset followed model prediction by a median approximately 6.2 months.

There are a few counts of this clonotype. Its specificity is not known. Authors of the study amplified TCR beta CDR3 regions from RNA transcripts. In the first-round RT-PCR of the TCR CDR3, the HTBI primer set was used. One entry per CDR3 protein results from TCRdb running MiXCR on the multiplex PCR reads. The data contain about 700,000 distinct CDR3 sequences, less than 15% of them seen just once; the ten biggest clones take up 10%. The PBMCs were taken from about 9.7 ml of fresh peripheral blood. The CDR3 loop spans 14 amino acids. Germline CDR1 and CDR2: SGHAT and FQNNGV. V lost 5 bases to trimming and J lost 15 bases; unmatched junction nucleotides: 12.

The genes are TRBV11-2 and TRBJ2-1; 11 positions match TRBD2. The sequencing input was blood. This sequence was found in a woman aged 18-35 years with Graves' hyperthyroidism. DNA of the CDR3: TGTGCCAGCAGCCCTACTAGCGGGAGACCCTGGCGGTTCTTC. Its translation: CASSPTSGRPWRFF. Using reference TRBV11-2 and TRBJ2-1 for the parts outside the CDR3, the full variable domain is EAGVAQSPRYKIIEKRQSVAFWCNPISGHATLYWYQQILGQGPKLLIQFQNNGVVDDSQLPKDRFSAERLKGVDSTLKIQPAKLEDSAVYLCASSPTSGRPWRFFGPGTRLTVL.